This TCR beta chain was retrieved from a study of cytomegalovirus exposure and HLA in healthy donors (dated by TCRdb to 2015 to 2018). With respect to the entire study: An earlier analysis of approximately 590 of the donors reported roughly 270 Gb of sequence data and 117 million unique TCR beta sequences from about 180 million T cells. To decide whether each TCR beta V gene segment behaved as functional or pseudogenic, an earlier analysis of fewer than 750 of the donors relied on high-throughput TCR beta sequencing. The number of typed donors differed by locus: about 620-640 for A, B, C, DRB1 and DQB1; 500 to 550 for DQA1; 606 for DPA1; and roughly 490 for DPB1. Donor age, sex, ethnicity and CMV serostatus were compiled together with the repertoire data. The study used immunosequencing to profile the T cell repertoires of approximately 640 subjects and linked those repertoires to cytomegalovirus serostatus. The study aimed to test whether signatures of past pathogen exposure could be identified by cataloging public T cell receptors. Besides the first cohort of hundreds of subjects, a separate validation cohort made up of some 110 different subjects was used. All discovery cohort repertoires had been generated using a single sequencing platform. An early release that covered fewer than 800 HLA-typed donors contained approximately 300 gigabases of sequencing data and roughly 84 million unique TCR sequences. Both class I and class II loci were covered by HLA typing, at four-digit resolution. Among 300 to 500 genotyped donors of the cohort, an average of approximately 240,000 unique TCR beta nucleotide sequences was sequenced per donor, of which about 18% were non-productive. Among the 398 genotyped donors, under 90% belonged to the genetic ancestry cluster associated with self-reported Caucasian donors. A later analysis re-examined previously published TCR beta repertoires from 500 to 700 donors and added high-resolution HLA genotyping to investigate patterns of TCR occurrence. Genome-wide SNP genotypes for about 55% of the 666 donors were used in a later genetic analysis, which treated that subset as a discovery cohort. To predict cytomegalovirus infection status, the study brought together high-throughput TCR immunosequencing, statistical association of individual TCRs with disease status, and machine learning. A handful of DR-DQ haplotypes were handled as single units for association and clustering because linkage in the cohort was strong. In the later analysis, no new phenotypic data were used to find candidate immune exposures; instead, reliance was placed on TCR beta sequences and their occurrence across donors. Paper-wide results and their limitations: Broadly in line with IMGT annotations, most TCR beta V segments showed up in productive rearrangements about 87% or about 30% of the time in an earlier analysis of several hundred of the donors. Because counts were too low, about 15 rarely observed V segments, including chromosome 9 orphons, were left out of the earlier analysis of some 640 of the donors. Because HLA typing was unavailable for some donors at each locus, only the typed subset was used in association tests. In a later genetic analysis, a missense DCLRE1C variant was associated with V-gene and J-gene trimming of TCR beta chains, and the association was replicated in an independent cohort. The only immune exposure information available for the cohort was CMV serostatus. Some IMGT-functional V segments, including TRBV6-2 and TRBV6-3, could not be distinguished by the 87-base-pair reads and were therefore excluded. Across donors, most TCR sequences were observed very rarely, whereas some public TCRs were present in many individuals. A later analysis found that HLA-associated TCR beta chains were more clonally expanded and had lower generation probabilities than equally common non-associated chains. The study gave a list of under 200 TCR beta chains associated with cytomegalovirus. According to a later genetic analysis, donors in an Asian-associated ancestry cluster had fewer N-insertions in productive TCRs than the roughly 660-donor mean. A further reported finding was that TCR beta sequences accurately predicted the HLA-A and HLA-B alleles for most subjects in the first cohort. Presence/absence analyses assumed roughly uniform sequencing depth across donors, an assumption that may not hold. In this cohort, only TCR beta chains were sequenced, and detectable features were limited by the absence of alpha or paired-chain data. Assigning TCR associations to individual alleles was difficult when HLA alleles, especially DR and DQ, strongly co-occurred. Linkage disequilibrium might explain the correlated functional status among segregating V segments, but an unknown experimental factor could not be ruled out. Three of the identified cytomegalovirus-associated TCR beta chains were confirmed in vitro to be specific for cytomegalovirus antigens. According to a later analysis, parvovirus B19, influenza, CMV and Epstein-Barr virus appeared linked to several top co-occurrence clusters. In a later analysis, most CMV-associated TCR beta chains were found to appear HLA-restricted, with HLA associations seemingly driven largely by CMV exposure. Cytomegalovirus status was reported to be diagnosed by the classifier with high specificity and sensitivity in both the original and validation cohorts. The authors suggested that the approach could potentially be generalized to other disease states and immunological phenotypes. Specific HLA alleles were associated with roughly 16,000 TCR beta sequences at a false discovery rate of 0.05 in a later analysis. In a later analysis, the rate of TCR association differed among HLA loci, with DRB1 alleles having the most associated TCRs and HLA-C alleles having the fewest. A cluster of highly shared sequence variants was judged likely to represent a technical artifact of the sequencing pipeline.

Worth noting for this clone: It has no known antigen specificity. One base away there is no much larger clone; base qualities are not given.

The cohort consisted of 600 to 700 healthy bone marrow donors. All cohort members were sampled while nominally healthy, although unrecorded immune exposures were likely present. The donor tested CMV seronegative and was one of the 352 seronegative cohort members. A peripheral blood sample was collected from each donor, and TCR beta sequencing was performed on peripheral blood mononuclear cells. Genomic DNA extraction from the blood cell samples was performed with the Qiagen DNeasy Blood Extraction Kit. V drops 2 bases and J drops 10 bases, leaving 22 bases in between. The germline V gene specifies SGDLS as CDR1 and YYNGEE as CDR2. From its cysteine to its phenylalanine, the CDR3 spans 16 amino acids. Of all the DNA, just the CDR3 is kept, 48 bases in frame from base 1. The protocol used for the library was the immunoSEQ multiplex PCR assay. The multiplex PCR relied on a mix of 60 forward primers for TCR Vbeta segments and 13 reverse primers for TCR Jbeta segments. A multiplex PCR assay on genomic DNA amplified the CDR3 region of rearranged TCR beta genes. On the Illumina HiSeq System, the amplified TCR beta libraries were sequenced as 87-base-pair reads. The study's own analysis went as follows. Across the roughly 640 repertoires, a later analysis counted about 81 million unique TCR beta chains, approximately 10 million of which were shared by at least two donors. A nearest-neighbor algorithm error-corrected the raw reads and collapsed the reads into unique sequences, merging closely related sequences to remove PCR and sequencing errors. CDR3 sequences were aligned to IMGT reference sequences to assign V, D and J gene segments. For a sequence to be retained, a match of at least six nucleotides was required to both a V gene segment and a J gene segment. Rearrangements were called productive when the CDR3 lacked stop codons and stayed in frame with V and J; all others were non-productive. Following IMGT convention, CDR3 was defined as the stretch from the second conserved V-encoded cysteine to the conserved J-encoded phenylalanine. The earlier analysis of a few hundred of the donors excluded sequences that lacked an unambiguous match to a single V gene segment. In an earlier analysis of 587 of the donors, V segments were called functional above 56.7% productive rearrangements and were called segregating when the between-donor standard deviation exceeded 5%. To diagnose cytomegalovirus status from the catalog of TCR beta chain sequences, a statistical classification framework was built. In a later analysis, TCR nucleotide sequences were compared against IMGT/GENE-DB human TR gene sequences so that V and J genes could be assigned. The TCRdist pipeline was used in a later analysis to assign CDR3 sequences and most-parsimonious VDJ recombination scenarios. A later analysis defined each TCR beta chain by its CDR3 amino acid sequence plus V-gene family, and excluded reads lacking a unique V-gene family. As a way to deal with suspected cross-contamination and a sequencing artifact, a later analysis dropped 450 to 600 nucleotide sequences that were highly shared and had low generation probability. For each public chain, a later analysis derived a clonal expansion index from normalized ranks of inferred template counts within each repertoire. Generation probabilities in a later analysis came from a VDJ recombination model fitted to out-of-frame rearrangements, and those results were checked against IGoR. In a later analysis, hypergeometric tests were used to score TCR-TCR, TCR-HLA and TCR-CMV co-occurrence, with a repertoire-size bias correction applied to TCR pairs. To estimate false discovery rates, a later analysis permuted the HLA or CMV assignments 20 times. In a later analysis, co-occurring TCRs were grouped using DBSCAN, with TCRdist sequence similarity added in when clustering inside HLA-allele-positive subsets. For co-occurrence clustering, repertoires with fewer than 30,000 or more than 120,000 public chains were excluded, along with four to six repertoires with anomalous nucleotide sharing. TCRdb carries this immuneACCESS record with in-frame sequences only. Its versions omit some clonotypes, under half of them owing to an unresolved V gene in the studies checked, with the rest unexplained. The D gene and trimming were derived from the DNA, and the V and J assignments and clone size from that table. The sample has 190,000 or so clones on record, 80% to 85% of them singletons. The top ten clonotypes cover 1.5% to 2% of the sample.

This TCR derives from a man aged 45-65 years in good health and CMV-seronegative. The chain couples TRBV9 to TRBJ2-1, with a weak D call of TRBD2 (5 bases match). Sequencing was performed on PBMCs. The DNA is TGTGCCAGCAGCGTTCAAAGCGACTACCAGATTAGGGAGCAGTTCTTC. Its translation is CASSVQSDYQIREQFF.